One sample yielded the 20 T cell receptor beta chains listed below, sequenced in a study of PD-1 blockade in classical Hodgkin lymphoma. As to time point: cycle 4 day 1 (C4D1), after around six weeks of nivolumab. Relapse was seen in all patients after autologous stem cell transplantation, and brentuximab vedotin exposure was variable. Repertoires were generated with immunoSEQ multiplex PCR, while TCRdb's copy carries only in-frame clones and drops some. The sample lists 96,000 or so clones; more than 85% were seen once. Specimen: peripheral blood mononuclear cells (PBMCs), collected before the fourth cycle of nivolumab. The source of these receptors is a human donor with classical Hodgkin lymphoma.

The chain couples TRBV30 to TRBJ2-5, with 10 bases identical to TRBD2. The CDR3 has 15 residues. CDR1 and CDR2 (germline): GTSNPN, SVGIG (reference sequence). V dropped 0 bases and J dropped 11; count of bases not matched to a gene: 12. The CDR3 loop is CAWSVTASGRNQQYF. CDR3 DNA: TGTGCCTGGAGTGTCACCGCTAGCGGGAGAAACCAGCAGTACTTC. Drawing the rest from reference TRBV30 and TRBJ2-5, the complete variable domain is SQTIHQWPATLVQPVGSPLSLECTVEGTSNPNLYWYRQAAGRGLQLLFYSVGIGQISSEVPQNLSASRPQDRQFILSSKKLLLSDSGFYLCAWSVTASGRNQQYFGPGTRLLVL.

The rearrangement joins TRBV18 to TRBJ2-1; 9 bases are a match to TRBD1. V shed 1 base and J 0 bases; nucleotides not matched to a gene: 10. CDR1 and CDR2 (germline): KGHSH, LQKENI. The CDR3 runs 19 residues. In DNA, the CDR3 is TGTGCCAGCTCACCACGGGGGGGACAGGGAAGAAGCTCCTACAATGAGCAGTTCTTC. This gives the protein CASSPRGGQGRSSYNEQFF.

CDR3 DNA sequence: TGCGCCAGCAGCCAAGATGGAGCTCAGGGGAACTATGGCTACACCTTC. This sequence encodes CASSQDGAQGNYGYTF. The V call is TRBV4-1, the J call TRBJ1-2; possible D gene TRBD1, 6 bases. This CDR3 region has 16 residues. Trimming took 0 bases from V and 2 from J, leaving 13 bases between them. Germline CDR1 MGHRA, CDR2 YSYEKL.

A single count supports this clone. The V gene is TRBV5-4, the J gene TRBJ2-2; D call uncertain. This CDR3 comprises 13 residues. Germline CDR1 SGHNT, CDR2 YYREEE (reference sequence). V lost 4 bases and J lost 4, with 8 bases in between. The CDR3 DNA reads as TGTGCCAGCAGCCTTAGACTCACCGGGGAGCTGTTTTTT. This translates into CASSLRLTGELFF.

This chain uses TRBV18 with TRBJ2-4; no clear D gene. V lost 1 base and J lost 7, with 17 bases in between. The CDR3 totals 16 residues. Germline CDR1 reads KGHSH; CDR2 reads LQKENI. In DNA form, the CDR3 reads TGTGCCAGCTCACCACTACACGAGGCGAGAGCCAACATTCAGTACTTC. It encodes CASSPLHEARANIQYF.

The chain joins TRBV19 to TRBJ1-2, with D perhaps TRBD1 (5 bases). This CDR3 comprises 15 residues. V was pared by 6 bases and J by 8 bases, with 22 bases between. Germline CDR1 and CDR2: LNHDA and SQIVND (reference sequence). CDR3 sequence reads: CASRRSQGEVGGYTF. In nucleotides, the CDR3 is TGTGCCAGTAGAAGGAGTCAGGGTGAGGTCGGCGGCTACACCTTC.

The CDR3 coding sequence is TGTGCCAGCAGCCCGCGGACTAGTCTCAACGAGCAGTACTTC. It translates to CASSPRTSLNEQYF. This sequence joins TRBV11-2 and TRBJ2-7, with 7 positions matching TRBD2. The CDR3 consists of 14 residues. Germline lookup yields CDR1 SGHAT and CDR2 FQNNGV. The V and J ends lost 5 bases and 5 bases, in that order; junction bases with no gene match: 9. Supplemented by reference TRBV11-2 and TRBJ2-7, the full variable domain reads EAGVAQSPRYKIIEKRQSVAFWCNPISGHATLYWYQQILGQGPKLLIQFQNNGVVDDSQLPKDRFSAERLKGVDSTLKIQPAKLEDSAVYLCASSPRTSLNEQYFGPGTRLTVT.

About this clone: Sequence at one end of the junction differs from germline and may be a read error. The V call is TRBV7-7, the J call TRBJ2-7; the D gene could be TRBD1 or TRBD2 (5 bases each). Germline CDR1 and CDR2: SSHAT and FNYEAQ (reference sequence). This CDR3 region has 14 residues. CDR3 nucleotide sequence: TGTGCTAGCACCCGAGGGGCGCCTGGGGACGAGCAGTACTTC. Translating it yields CASTRGAPGDEQYF.

V and J are TRBV5-4 and TRBJ2-7; a weak D match, TRBD2 (6 bases). V was pared by 1 base and J by 6 bases, with 11 bases between. Germline CDR1 and CDR2: SGHNT and YYREEE (reference sequence). The CDR3 length is 13 residues. The CDR3 sequence: CASSLLSGGEQYF. The CDR3 DNA is TGTGCCAGCAGCTTGTTATCCGGGGGCGAGCAGTACTTC.

The rearrangement links TRBV5-1 to TRBJ2-1; 12 bases line up with TRBD2. The CDR3 totals 18 residues. V lost 4 bases, J lost 1 base, and 9 bases stayed unmatched. In germline, CDR1 is SGHRS, CDR2 YFSETQ. CDR3 nucleotide sequence: TGCGCCAGCAGCCAGACTAGCGGGAGTAGTTTTTCCTACAATGAGCAGTTCTTC. It specifies CASSQTSGSSFSYNEQFF.

The V gene is TRBV9, the J gene TRBJ1-2, with TRBD1 identical over 9 bases. In germline, CDR1 is SGDLS, CDR2 YYNGEE. This CDR3 contains 15 residues. V shed 4 bases and J 2 bases; nucleotides not matched to a gene: 6. CDR3 region: CASSSRTGANYGYTF. CDR3 nucleotide sequence: TGTGCCAGCAGCTCCCGGACAGGGGCGAACTATGGCTACACCTTC. The complete variable domain, with remaining parts taken from reference TRBV9 and TRBJ1-2, reads DSGVTQTPKHLITATGQRVTLRCSPRSGDLSVYWYQQSLDQGLQFLIQYYNGEERAKGNILERFSAQQFPDLHSELNLSSLELGDSALYFCASSSRTGANYGYTFGSGTRLTVV.

This chain uses TRBV5-1 with TRBJ2-7; 12 bases align to TRBD2. V gave up 2 bases and J gave up 6 bases; unmatched junction bases: 6. CDR1 SGHRS and CDR2 YFSETQ come from the germline V gene. There are 15 residues in the CDR3. CDR3 DNA sequence: TGCGCCAGCAGCTTCAAGACTAGCGGGAGCGGCGAGCAGTACTTC. The encoded protein is CASSFKTSGSGEQYF.

This chain joins TRBV7-9 and TRBJ1-2; D gene unclear. V was trimmed by 5 bases and J by 9 bases, leaving 13 bases between them. The germline V gene encodes CDR1 SEHNR and CDR2 FQNEAQ (reference sequence). This CDR3 region has 12 residues. CDR3 in DNA: TGTGCCAGCAGCGAATCACCGGGAAGCTACACCTTC. Translating gives CASSESPGSYTF.

The genes are TRBV5-4 and TRBJ2-3; TRBD2 is a possible D gene (7 bases). V was cut by 5 bases and J by 0 bases, with 22 bases left in between. The germline V gene encodes CDR1 SGHNT and CDR2 YYREEE (reference sequence). The CDR3 extends over 18 amino acids. Here the CDR3 DNA reads TGTGCCAGCAGGCCGGGACACCGATCAGCGGGGAGCACAGATACGCAGTATTTT. As protein: CASRPGHRSAGSTDTQYF.

The chain couples TRBV7-9 to TRBJ2-5, with D possibly matching TRBD2 (5 bases). CDR1 and CDR2 from the germline V gene are SEHNR and FQNEAQ (reference sequence). The CDR3 consists of 16 residues. V dropped 5 bases and J dropped 5 bases, with 21 bases sitting between them. This CDR3 reads CASSPKPGKGIETQYF. The DNA of the CDR3 is TGTGCCAGCAGCCCTAAACCGGGAAAGGGTATTGAGACCCAGTACTTC.

The chain carries TRBV7-2 and TRBJ2-3; maybe TRBD1 (5 bases). Trimming removed 5 bases at V and 6 bases at J, with 9 bases between. The CDR3 has 12 residues. CDR1 SGHTA and CDR2 FQGNSA come from the germline V gene. The CDR3 region is CASSPRADTQYF. In DNA form, the CDR3 reads TGTGCCAGCAGCCCCAGGGCGGATACGCAGTATTTT.

The chain couples TRBV6-1 to TRBJ1-1; D is uncertain. Trimming left V 2 bases short and J 1 base short, with 8 bases between. The germline gives CDR1 MNHNS, CDR2 SASEGT. The CDR3 totals 14 residues. The CDR3 spells CASSELMENTEAFF. DNA for the CDR3: TGTGCCAGCAGTGAACTTATGGAGAACACTGAAGCTTTCTTT.

In DNA form, the CDR3 reads TGTGCCGCCCTCCCCGGCACTAGCGGGAGTTTTAAGTACTTC. Its protein is CAALPGTSGSFKYF. The rearrangement links TRBV6-1 to TRBJ2-7; 11 bases are a match to TRBD2. The germline gives CDR1 MNHNS, CDR2 SASEGT. CDR3 length: 14 amino acids. V trimming: 11 bases; J trimming: 11 bases; junction bases outside the gene matches: 17.

The genes are TRBV5-4 and TRBJ2-5; D is undetermined. The CDR3 runs 11 residues. The germline V gene encodes CDR1 SGHNT and CDR2 YYREEE (reference sequence). Trimming removed 4 bases at V and 0 bases at J, with 1 base between. CDR3 region: CASSHQETQYF. The DNA for the CDR3 is TGTGCCAGCAGCCACCAAGAGACCCAGTACTTC. The whole variable domain, remainder taken from reference TRBV5-4 and TRBJ2-5, is ETGVTQSPTHLIKTRGQQVTLRCSSQSGHNTVSWYQQALGQGPQFIFQYYREEENGRGNFPPRFSGLQFPNYSSELNVNALELDDSALYLCASSHQETQYFGPGTRLLVL.

This chain links TRBV19 with TRBJ2-3; 7 bases agree with TRBD1. Germline CDR1 and CDR2: LNHDA and SQIVND (reference sequence). Losses at the gene ends were 5 bases for V and 6 bases for J; bases not matched to a gene: 5. CDR3 length: 13 amino acids. This CDR3 reads CASSSLTGDTQYF. The CDR3 nucleotides are TGTGCCAGTAGTTCTCTGACAGGGGATACGCAGTATTTT.